The 24 T cell receptor beta chains reported below all come from one sample, sequenced in a study of monozygotic twins with inflammatory bowel disease. TCRdb re-called the 5' RACE reads; one entry per CDR3 protein, DNA not given. The table lists around 410,000 distinct CDR3 sequences, with roughly 2.5% in the top ten. Sequenced input: blood. Receptors originate from a human donor with ulcerative colitis or Crohn's disease, or a healthy co-twin of an affected twin (not recorded which).

The rearrangement links TRBV9 to TRBJ2-1; no DNA is available, so the TRBD1 call from TCRdb remains unchecked. This CDR3 is built from 17 residues. CDR1 and CDR2 (germline): SGDLS, YYNGEE. The CDR3 sequence: CASSPSPYAGAYNEQFF.

The V and J genes are TRBV3-1 and TRBJ1-2; TCRdb indicates TRBD1, and absent DNA this call remains unverified. CDR3 length: 12 amino acids. Germline values: CDR1 LGHDT, CDR2 YNNKEL (reference sequence). CDR3 protein: CASSPDRVGYTF.

J is TRBJ1-2 and V is TRBV7-9. The CDR3 has 13 residues. The germline CDR1 and CDR2 sequences are SEHNR and FQNEAQ (reference sequence). The CDR3 reads CASSLDGPYGYTF.

V and J are TRBV4-1 and TRBJ2-3; TCRdb indicates TRBD2, and absent DNA this call remains unverified. The CDR3 sequence is 14 residues long. Germline assignment: CDR1 MGHRA and CDR2 YSYEKL. CDR3 amino acids: CASSQERTHATQYF.

CDR3 sequence: CASSTLPLEVYGYTF. The chain uses TRBV28 and TRBJ1-2; TCRdb's D call of TRBD1 is untestable without DNA. Germline-derived CDR1 and CDR2 are MDHEN and SYDVKM. The CDR3 runs to 15 residues.

The genes are TRBV6-2 or TRBV6-3 and TRBJ2-1; TCRdb designates TRBD1, a call that cannot be tested without DNA. The CDR3 consists of 15 residues. Germline V gives CDR1 MNHEY, CDR2 SVGEGT. Here the CDR3 reads CASTKSRTGVNEQFF.

J is TRBJ2-2 and V is TRBV4-3; lacking DNA, the TRBD2 call made by TCRdb goes unchecked. Germline lookup yields CDR1 LGHNA and CDR2 YSLEER. This CDR3 spans 16 amino acids. CDR3 loop: CASSQGLASPTGELFF.

This chain connects TRBV11-3 to TRBJ2-1; the TCRdb call, TRBD1, lacks DNA for checking. Germline V gives CDR1 SGHNT, CDR2 YENEEA. CDR3 size: 15 residues. CDR3 protein: CASSSQGKSYNEQFF. The full variable domain, with the rest looked up from reference TRBV11-3 and TRBJ2-1, is EAGVVQSPRYKIIEKKQPVAFWCNPISGHNTLYWYLQNLGQGPELLIRYENEEAVDDSQLPKDRFSAERLKGVDSTLKIQPAELGDSAVYLCASSSQGKSYNEQFFGPGTRLTVL.

The rearrangement joins TRBV20-1 to TRBJ2-1. This CDR3 has 13 residues. Germline CDR1 is DFQATT and CDR2 is SNEGSKA (reference sequence). The CDR3 is CSATGRTYNEQFF.

V gene TRBV20-1 combines with J gene TRBJ1-5. The length of the CDR3 is 14 residues. Germline V CDR1 and CDR2: DFQATT, SNEGSKA (reference sequence). The CDR3 region is CSARDRREGWSQHF.

CDR3 sequence reads: CASSGGLAGGGTGELFF. J is TRBJ2-2 and V is TRBV9; the D gene TCRdb calls, TRBD2, cannot be checked with no DNA. The CDR3 runs to 17 residues. Germline lookup yields CDR1 SGDLS and CDR2 YYNGEE.

This rearrangement joins TRBV18 to TRBJ1-2. This CDR3 is 13 amino acids long. The V gene's germline CDR1 is KGHSH and CDR2 LQKENI. The CDR3 reads CASSPDTNYGYTF.

The gene calls are TRBV4-3 and TRBJ2-7; the D call from TCRdb, TRBD1, cannot be confirmed without DNA. The CDR3 extends over 14 amino acids. Per the germline V gene, CDR1 is LGHNA and CDR2 is YSLEER. The CDR3 reads CASSQGQGNYEQYF.

The rearrangement joins TRBV9 to TRBJ2-1; with no DNA, the TCRdb D assignment of TRBD2 cannot be verified. CDR1 SGDLS and CDR2 YYNGEE come from the germline V gene. This CDR3 contains 16 residues. The CDR3 spells CASSPAMGTSVNEQFF.

V and J are TRBV7-2 and TRBJ2-5; the TCRdb call, TRBD1, lacks DNA for checking. Germline-derived CDR1 and CDR2 are SGHTA and FQGNSA. The CDR3 is made up of 15 amino acids. The CDR3 spells CASRDWAALQETQYF.

The chain has TRBV7-6 and TRBJ2-3; absent DNA, TCRdb's TRBD1 call cannot be checked. This CDR3 has 15 amino acids. Germline-derived CDR1 and CDR2 are SGHVS and FNYEAQ. The CDR3 here is CASSFYRQSTDTQYF.

This chain links TRBV7-2 with TRBJ2-3. The CDR3 sequence is 11 residues long. Germline-derived CDR1 and CDR2 are SGHTA and FQGNSA. CDR3 amino acids: CASSLDVTQYF.

The V and J genes are TRBV5-1 and TRBJ1-4; absent DNA, TCRdb's TRBD1 call cannot be checked. Germline V gene lookup returns CDR1 SGHRS and CDR2 YFSETQ. This CDR3 has 15 amino acids. The CDR3 spells CASSLGTSSNEKLFF. Complete variable domain (other parts from reference TRBV5-1 and TRBJ1-4): KAGVTQTPRYLIKTRGQQVTLSCSPISGHRSVSWYQQTPGQGLQFLFEYFSETQRNKGNFPGRFSGRQFSNSRSEMNVSTLELGDSALYLCASSLGTSSNEKLFFGSGTQLSVL.

V usage is TRBV5-1 and J usage is TRBJ2-3. Germline CDR1 SGHRS, CDR2 YFSETQ. This CDR3 region has 15 residues. The CDR3 protein is CASSVRRLEGDTQYF.

This rearrangement joins TRBV5-4 to TRBJ2-7; no DNA is available, so the TRBD1 call from TCRdb remains unchecked. The CDR3 has 14 amino acids. Germline V gives CDR1 SGHNT, CDR2 YYREEE (reference sequence). The CDR3 sequence is CASSLNRGTYEQYF. The full variable domain, completed using reference TRBV5-4 and TRBJ2-7, is ETGVTQSPTHLIKTRGQQVTLRCSSQSGHNTVSWYQQALGQGPQFIFQYYREEENGRGNFPPRFSGLQFPNYSSELNVNALELDDSALYLCASSLNRGTYEQYFGPGTRLTVT.

The genes are TRBV7-3 and TRBJ1-6; TCRdb names TRBD1, which stays unverified in the absence of DNA. The length of the CDR3 is 17 residues. CDR1 is SGHTA and CDR2 is FQGTGA in the germline V gene. CDR3 sequence reads: CASSLIPPGQGYSPLHF.

V and J are TRBV4-3 and TRBJ2-5; TCRdb's D call, TRBD2, is unchecked because there is no DNA. The CDR3 covers 16 residues. The V gene's germline CDR1 is LGHNA and CDR2 YSLEER. CDR3 protein: CASSQGHGGGRETQYF.

The chain uses TRBV6-6 and TRBJ1-1. Germline lookup yields CDR1 MNHNY and CDR2 SVGAGI (reference sequence). The length of the CDR3 is 13 residues. CDR3 sequence reads: CASSSPMNTEALF.

The chain carries TRBV11-1 and TRBJ1-1; absent DNA, TCRdb's TRBD1 call cannot be checked. There are 18 residues in the CDR3. The germline V gene encodes CDR1 SGHAT and CDR2 FQDESV (reference sequence). The CDR3 here is CASSLPSGQAEVNTEAFF.